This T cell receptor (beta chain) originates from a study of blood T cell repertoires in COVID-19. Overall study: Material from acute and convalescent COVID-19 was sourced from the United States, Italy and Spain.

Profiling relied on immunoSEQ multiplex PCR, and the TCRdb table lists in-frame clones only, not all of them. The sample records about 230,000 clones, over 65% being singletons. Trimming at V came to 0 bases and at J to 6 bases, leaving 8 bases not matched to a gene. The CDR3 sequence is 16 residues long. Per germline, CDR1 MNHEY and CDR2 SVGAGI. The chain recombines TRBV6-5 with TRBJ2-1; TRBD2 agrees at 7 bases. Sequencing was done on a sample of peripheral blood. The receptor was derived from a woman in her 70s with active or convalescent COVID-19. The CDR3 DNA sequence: TGTGCCAGCAGTTACTCTCCGGCTAGCGGAGCCAATGAGCAGTTCTTC. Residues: CASSYSPASGANEQFF.